The 16 T cell receptor beta chains below all came from one sample that was sequenced in a study of T cell changes during pregnancy in multiple sclerosis. Profiled with immunoSEQ multiplex PCR; TCRdb holds only in-frame clones, not every one. The sample lists approximately 100,000 clones, more than 90% occurring once. This sample comprised peripheral blood, obtained in the second trimester of pregnancy. These TCRs come from a female donor with multiple sclerosis, enrolled in a pregnancy study.

In its sample, this clone was seen once. V gene TRBV28 combines with J gene TRBJ2-2; 9 nucleotides match TRBD1. J lost 6 bases, V lost 0 bases, and 8 bases had no gene match. Germline lookup yields CDR1 MDHEN and CDR2 SYDVKM. This CDR3 region has 17 residues. The CDR3 protein is CASSLWGTQGAAGELFF. In nucleotides, the CDR3 is TGTGCCAGCAGTTTATGGGGGACACAGGGGGCCGCCGGGGAGCTGTTTTTT.

The chain recombines TRBV28 with TRBJ2-1; 10 bases agree with TRBD1. The CDR3 contains 15 residues. Losses at the gene ends were 5 bases for V and 3 bases for J; bases not matched to a gene: 4. Germline values: CDR1 MDHEN, CDR2 SYDVKM. The CDR3 nucleotides read TGTGCCAGCAGTAGACAGGGGGCAGGCTACAATGAGCAGTTCTTC. Its translation is CASSRQGAGYNEQFF.

V and J are TRBV27 and TRBJ1-6, with 8 bases fitting TRBD1. There are 14 residues in the CDR3. J gave up 6 bases and V 2 bases, and 0 bases lay outside the gene matches. The V gene's germline CDR1 is MNHEY and CDR2 SMNVEV (reference sequence). This CDR3 is CASSLQGANSPLHF. CDR3 nucleotides: TGTGCCAGCAGTTTACAGGGGGCTAATTCACCCCTCCACTTT.

V usage is TRBV19 and J usage is TRBJ1-1; D is perhaps TRBD1 (5 bases). Germline V gives CDR1 LNHDA, CDR2 SQIVND (reference sequence). CDR3 size: 15 residues. Trimming left V 5 bases short and J 1 base short, with 14 bases between. The CDR3 reads CASSVFRTGNTEAFF. CDR3 DNA sequence: TGTGCCAGTAGTGTCTTCCGCACAGGGAACACTGAAGCTTTCTTT.

The rearrangement links TRBV6-5 to TRBJ2-2; 10 bases match TRBD2. Germline loops: CDR1 MNHEY, CDR2 SVGAGI. Trimming removed 6 bases from V and 7 bases from J; junction bases left unmatched: 8. This CDR3 has 15 residues. DNA for the CDR3: TGTGCCAGCAGGGGGCTAGCGGGAGTTAACGGGGAGCTGTTTTTT. It translates to CASRGLAGVNGELFF.

The chain's CDR3 is CAWALGGGEKLFF. The CDR3 region has the DNA TGTGCCTGGGCCCTCGGCGGGGGTGAAAAACTGTTTTTT. J is TRBJ1-4 and V is TRBV30, with a possible D match to TRBD1 (5 bases). The CDR3 is 13 amino acids. CDR1 is GTSNPN and CDR2 is SVGIG in the germline V gene (reference sequence). Trimming left V 5 bases short and J 7 bases short, with 14 bases between.

This clone was seen only a few times. The chain joins TRBV9 to TRBJ1-1, with D possibly being TRBD1 (6 bases). Trimming shortened V by 0 bases and J by 3 bases, and 18 bases separated the two germline ends. The germline V gene has CDR1 SGDLS and CDR2 YYNGEE. The CDR3 covers 17 residues. CDR3 amino acids: CASSVAGVRTFDTEAFF. CDR3 DNA: TGTGCCAGCAGCGTAGCAGGGGTGAGGACCTTTGACACTGAAGCTTTCTTT.

The gene calls are TRBV5-1 and TRBJ2-7; perhaps TRBD2 as D (5 bases). The CDR3 sequence is 15 residues long. Trimming shortened V by 0 bases and J by 2 bases, and 12 bases separated the two germline ends. Looked up from germline, CDR1 is SGHRS and CDR2 is YFSETQ. The CDR3 DNA reads as TGCGCCAGCAGCTTGGCCAGCGGATACCCCTACGAGCAGTACTTC. It specifies CASSLASGYPYEQYF. Full variable domain (remainder filled in from reference TRBV5-1 and TRBJ2-7): KAGVTQTPRYLIKTRGQQVTLSCSPISGHRSVSWYQQTPGQGLQFLFEYFSETQRNKGNFPGRFSGRQFSNSRSEMNVSTLELGDSALYLCASSLASGYPYEQYFGPGTRLTVT.

The chain couples TRBV28 to TRBJ1-4; D might be TRBD1 (6 bases). Germline lookup yields CDR1 MDHEN and CDR2 SYDVKM. V gave up 7 bases and J gave up 0 bases, with 12 bases separating them. The CDR3 is 15 residues long. CDR3 sequence: CASTRGGATNEKLFF. The CDR3 DNA sequence: TGTGCCAGCACCCGAGGGGGGGCAACTAATGAAAAACTGTTTTTT. The variable domain in full, with the rest retrieved from reference TRBV28 and TRBJ1-4, is DVKVTQSSRYLVKRTGEKVFLECVQDMDHENMFWYRQDPGLGLRLIYFSYDVKMKEKGDIPEGYSVSREKKERFSLILESASTNQTSMYLCASTRGGATNEKLFFGSGTQLSVL.

This rearrangement joins TRBV7-9 to TRBJ1-1; TRBD1 might be the D (6 bases). Trimming left V 5 bases short and J 0 bases short, with 16 bases between. CDR1 and CDR2 (germline): SEHNR, FQNEAQ (reference sequence). This CDR3 is built from 16 residues. CDR3 protein: CASSPRGPAMNTEAFF. The CDR3 DNA is TGTGCCAGCAGCCCCAGGGGACCAGCCATGAACACTGAAGCTTTCTTT.

J is TRBJ1-1 and V is TRBV30, with TRBD1 matching 7 bases. This CDR3 comprises 11 residues. After removal of 4 bases from V and 12 bases from J, the junction contained 8 bases not matched to a gene. CDR1 is GTSNPN and CDR2 is SVGIG in the germline V gene (reference sequence). As DNA, the CDR3 is TGTGCCTGGACGGAGACAGGGTCCCCTTTCTTT. The encoded protein is CAWTETGSPFF.

The rearrangement links TRBV5-4 to TRBJ1-2, with 7 bases that match TRBD1. Trimming cost V 7 bases and J 8 bases; bases outside gene matches: 11. The CDR3 contains 13 residues. Germline CDR1 SGHNT, CDR2 YYREEE (reference sequence). CDR3 nucleotide sequence: TGTGCCAGCCAGTCGGACAGGTGGGACGGCTACACCTTC. Its translation: CASQSDRWDGYTF.

The chain has TRBV11-2 and TRBJ1-2; weak D call: TRBD1 (6 bases). The CDR3 covers 12 residues. V was trimmed by 6 bases and J by 8 bases, leaving 13 bases between them. Germline V gene lookup returns CDR1 SGHAT and CDR2 FQNNGV. CDR3 loop: CASSGGATGYTF. CDR3 in DNA: TGTGCCAGCAGTGGGGGGGCGACCGGCTACACCTTC.

This clone appeared a single time. The chain recombines TRBV5-1 with TRBJ1-1; D gene uncertain. The CDR3 sequence is 13 residues long. Germline V CDR1 and CDR2: SGHRS, YFSETQ. Trimming removed 3 bases from V and 6 bases from J, with 12 bases in between. CDR3 amino acids: CASSSPGSAEAFF. Written as DNA, the CDR3 is TGCGCCAGCAGCTCCCCCGGGTCGGCTGAAGCTTTCTTT.

J is TRBJ1-3 and V is TRBV9; unclear D gene. The V end was cut by 7 bases, the J end by 7 bases, with 6 bases between. Germline lookup yields CDR1 SGDLS and CDR2 YYNGEE. The CDR3 consists of 10 residues. Here the CDR3 DNA reads TGTGCCAGCGCGAGCAACACCATATATTTT. It codes for CASASNTIYF.

The chain carries TRBV7-2 and TRBJ1-1; TRBD1 aligns across 7 bases. The trim removed 4 bases at V and 4 bases at J, leaving 15 bases unmatched. The CDR3 is 17 residues long. Germline CDR1 is SGHTA and CDR2 is FQGNSA. The CDR3 region is CASSSGPITGVATEAFF. In DNA, the CDR3 is TGTGCCAGCAGCTCGGGGCCGATCACAGGGGTTGCCACTGAAGCTTTCTTT.